A single sample gave rise to the 5 T cell receptor beta chains below, sequenced in a study of response to subunit inactivated influenza vaccine. TCRdb redid the calling of the RT-PCR reads with MiXCR, one entry per CDR3 protein. Of 490,000 or so distinct CDR3 sequences listed, less than 10% are singletons. Sequencing used PBMCs from blood, obtained around 25 months after vaccination. These receptors all stem from a man between 50 and 75 years old who received an inactivated influenza vaccine.

V gene TRBV4-3 combines with J gene TRBJ2-7, with 7 bases identical to TRBD1. There are 13 residues in the CDR3. Per germline, CDR1 LGHNA and CDR2 YSLEER. After removal of 8 bases from V and 4 bases from J, the junction contained 8 bases not matched to a gene. The CDR3: CASAKDRTYEQYF. In DNA form, the CDR3 reads TGCGCCAGCGCGAAGGACAGGACATACGAGCAGTACTTC.

This clonotype has at least ten counts. This rearrangement joins TRBV28 to TRBJ1-5; 7 nucleotides match TRBD1. Losses at the gene ends were 7 bases for V and 1 base for J; bases not matched to a gene: 1. The CDR3 runs 13 residues. Germline CDR1 is MDHEN and CDR2 is SYDVKM. For the CDR3, the DNA is TGTGCCAGCAAGACAGGGAGCAATCAGCCCCAGCATTTT. Residues: CASKTGSNQPQHF.

The chain couples TRBV20-1 to TRBJ2-7; the match to TRBD1 covers 9 bases. V dropped 6 bases and J dropped 7; count of bases not matched to a gene: 7. Germline values: CDR1 DFQATT, CDR2 SNEGSKA (reference sequence). The CDR3 spans 12 residues. CDR3 sequence: CSARQGTGEQYF. CDR3 nucleotides: TGCAGTGCCAGACAGGGGACAGGGGAGCAGTACTTC.

This clonotype occurred once. The V gene is TRBV7-6, the J gene TRBJ2-1, with TRBD2 identical over 8 bases. V was pared by 2 bases and J by 9 bases, with 12 bases of the junction left unmatched. Germline CDR1 and CDR2: SGHVS and FNYEAQ. The CDR3 runs to 16 residues. The CDR3 here is CASSLNSGRFGSEQFF. For the CDR3, the DNA is TGTGCCAGCAGCTTAAACAGCGGGAGATTCGGGAGTGAGCAGTTCTTC.

The V gene is TRBV7-2, the J gene TRBJ1-2, with 7 bases aligning to TRBD1. V dropped 2 bases and J dropped 4; count of bases not matched to a gene: 4. The V gene's germline CDR1 is SGHTA and CDR2 FQGNSA. The CDR3 length is 14 residues. CDR3 DNA sequence: TGTGCCAGCAGCTTAAATCGGGACAGCTATGGCTACACCTTC. It specifies CASSLNRDSYGYTF.